Below, one T cell receptor beta chain is given with its context. Resections removed during corrective heart surgery provided the thymus tissue used. The data were taken from a study of human thymus T cells. Sequencing was performed with immunoSEQ multiplex PCR; in TCRdb, only in-frame clones are kept and a portion is missing. The sample yields some 78,000 clones, around 96% seen once. Germline CDR1 LNHDA, CDR2 SQIVND (reference sequence). V was shortened by 3 bases and J by 2 bases, with 17 bases between the two germline ends. This CDR3 is built from 16 residues. V is TRBV19 and J is TRBJ2-7, with unresolved D. Sample: thymus tissue. The sequence was collected from a boy younger than two with a congenital heart defect but otherwise immunologically healthy. CDR3 coding DNA: TGTGCCAGTAGTATCGGACCCGCGGACGGCACCTACGAGCAGTACTTC. Translated, it gives CASSIGPADGTYEQYF.